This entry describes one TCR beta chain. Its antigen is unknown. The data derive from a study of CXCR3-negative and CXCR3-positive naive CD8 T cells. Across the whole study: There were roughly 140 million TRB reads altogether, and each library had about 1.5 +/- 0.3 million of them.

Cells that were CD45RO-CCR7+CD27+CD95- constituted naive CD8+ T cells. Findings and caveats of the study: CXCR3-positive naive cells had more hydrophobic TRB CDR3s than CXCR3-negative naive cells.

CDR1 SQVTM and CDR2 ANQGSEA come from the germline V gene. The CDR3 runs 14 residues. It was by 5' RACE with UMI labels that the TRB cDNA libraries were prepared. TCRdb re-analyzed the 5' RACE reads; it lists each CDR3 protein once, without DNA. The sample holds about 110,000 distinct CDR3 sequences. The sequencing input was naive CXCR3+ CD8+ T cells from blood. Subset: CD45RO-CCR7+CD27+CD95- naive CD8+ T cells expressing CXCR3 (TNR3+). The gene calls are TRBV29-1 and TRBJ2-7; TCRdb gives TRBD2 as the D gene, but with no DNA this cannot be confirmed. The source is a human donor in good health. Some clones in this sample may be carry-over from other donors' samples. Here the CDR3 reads CSVDYGTASYEQYF.